The following is a T cell receptor beta chain sequence with its context. The antigen is undetermined. The CDR3 extends over 17 amino acids. Germline loops: CDR1 SGHVS, CDR2 FQNEAQ. Between the trimmed V and J ends, which lost 1 base and 2 bases, there was a span of 16 bases. The library targeted TCRbeta and was prepared with unique molecular identifiers. TCRdb called the PCR reads again in MiXCR, with one record for every CDR3 protein. The profile shows 100,000 to 120,000 distinct CDR3 sequences, approximately 6.6% of them singletons. The entry originates in a study of T-cell reconstitution after alpha-beta-depleted transplantation in children. Overall study findings and caveats: Newly produced T cells mostly provided counts and TCRbeta diversity after one year, as hyperexpanded clones declined.

The chain uses TRBV7-8 and TRBJ2-3; a possible D gene is TRBD1 (5 bases). The input for sequencing was PBMCs, mostly from graft donor cells, taken 360 days after TCRalphabeta/CD19-depleted stem cell transplant. The receptor was isolated from a male patient aged 2-15 years who had a stem cell transplant for acute lymphoblastic leukemia, so the T cells may come from the graft donor. The CDR3 nucleotides read TGTGCCAGCAGCTTAGTAAGGGGTACAGGACCCACAGATACGCAGTATTTT. It encodes CASSLVRGTGPTDTQYF.